One sample yielded the 9 T cell receptor beta chains listed below, sequenced in a study of shared T cell receptors in the human thymus. The protocol was immunoSEQ multiplex PCR, while the TCRdb copy is restricted to in-frame clones and leaves out a portion. Here the sample spans approximately 580,000 clones, around 82% being singletons. These same records also appear under a second study, on human thymus T cells.

Sequencing was done on a sample of thymocytes. The receptor set was obtained from a boy in the first two years of life with a congenital heart defect.

V and J are TRBV2 and TRBJ2-7; TRBD2 is a possible D gene (6 bases). CDR1 and CDR2 (germline): SNHLY, FYNNEI. Trimming stripped 3 bases from V and 2 bases from J, with 8 bases between. The CDR3 contains 13 residues. The CDR3 here is CASSEEGTYEQYF. The CDR3 DNA follows: TGTGCCAGCAGTGAGGAGGGGACCTACGAGCAGTACTTC. Together with reference TRBV2 and TRBJ2-7, the CDR3 gives the full variable domain: EPEVTQTPSHQVTQMGQEVILRCVPISNHLYFYWYRQILGQKVEFLVSFYNNEISEKSEIFDDQFSVERPDGSNFTLKIRSTKLEDSAMYFCASSEEGTYEQYFGPGTRLTVT.

This sequence joins TRBV7-9 and TRBJ1-4; TRBD1 matches at 9 bases. The germline gives CDR1 SEHNR, CDR2 FQNEAQ (reference sequence). The ends lost 3 bases at V and 7 bases at J; junction bases unmatched: 9. This CDR3 comprises 16 residues. The CDR3, as DNA: TGTGCCAGCAGCTTCCAGAGGGACAGGGAATTTGAAAAACTGTTTTTT. Its protein product is CASSFQRDREFEKLFF.

This clone was observed a few times. This rearrangement joins TRBV4-3 to TRBJ2-5; possibly TRBD1 for D (5 bases). The end of the DNA is better explained by TRBJ2-7, so the J call may be wrong. The CDR3 runs 18 residues. From germline, CDR1 is LGHNA and CDR2 YSLEER. This CDR3 reads CASSQDLGPSRASYEQYF. CDR3 sequence (DNA): TGCGCCAGCAGCCAAGATCTGGGCCCCAGCAGGGCTTCCTACGAGCAGTACTTC.

The chain is built from TRBV9 and TRBJ2-1; D may be TRBD2 (6 bases). CDR3 length: 15 amino acids. Germline CDR1 SGDLS, CDR2 YYNGEE. V lost 2 bases and J lost 2, with 11 bases in between. CDR3 sequence reads: CASSVTRSAYNEQFF. The CDR3 DNA is TGTGCCAGCAGCGTGACTAGGAGCGCCTACAATGAGCAGTTCTTC.

This clone was seen more than once but under ten times. The chain couples TRBV27 to TRBJ1-1; 7 nucleotides agree with TRBD1. The CDR3 is made up of 16 amino acids. V lost 2 bases and J lost 1; bases outside the gene matches: 7. Germline CDR1 and CDR2: MNHEY and SMNVEV (reference sequence). The CDR3, as DNA: TGTGCCAGCAGTTTACGTGACAGGGACCCGAACACTGAAGCTTTCTTT. It translates to CASSLRDRDPNTEAFF.

The rearrangement joins TRBV4-3 to TRBJ2-1; 7 nucleotides line up with TRBD2. V was pared by 1 base and J by 0 bases, with 15 bases of the junction left unmatched. The length of the CDR3 is 20 residues. Germline V gives CDR1 LGHNA, CDR2 YSLEER. This CDR3 is CASSQVRLSGFPLSYNEQFF. The DNA of the CDR3 is TGCGCCAGCAGCCAAGTGAGGCTTAGCGGGTTCCCCCTCTCCTACAATGAGCAGTTCTTC.

This chain links TRBV27 with TRBJ2-7; 8 bases map to TRBD2. Germline V CDR1 and CDR2: MNHEY, SMNVEV (reference sequence). This CDR3 region has 21 residues. The V segment lost 5 bases and the J segment 1 base; nucleotides outside the gene matches: 25. Here the CDR3 reads CASSPRGTRNRVGPVSYEQYF. For the CDR3, the DNA is TGTGCCAGCAGTCCAAGGGGGACTAGAAACCGAGTGGGCCCCGTGTCCTACGAGCAGTACTTC.

This clone has more than one count but fewer than ten. V is TRBV7-9 and J is TRBJ2-2; 7 positions agree with TRBD1. Germline V lookup: CDR1 SEHNR, CDR2 FQNEAQ (reference sequence). CDR3 length: 13 amino acids. Unmatched junction bases numbered 4, after V lost 8 bases and J lost 4 bases. In DNA, the CDR3 is TGTGCCAGCGGCGACAGGGTCACCGGGGAGCTGTTTTTT. Translating it yields CASGDRVTGELFF.

This clone was detected only a few times. The gene calls are TRBV7-9 and TRBJ1-2; the D is unclear. The CDR3 extends over 13 amino acids. From germline, CDR1 is SEHNR and CDR2 FQNEAQ (reference sequence). V gave up 1 base and J gave up 4 bases, with 7 bases separating them. The DNA for the CDR3 is TGTGCCAGCAGCTTAGACAGCCTCTATGGCTACACCTTC. Amino acid sequence: CASSLDSLYGYTF. The full variable domain, completed using reference TRBV7-9 and TRBJ1-2, is DTGVSQNPRHKITKRGQNVTFRCDPISEHNRLYWYRQTLGQGPEFLTYFQNEAQLEKSRLLSDRFSAERPKGSFSTLEIQRTEQGDSAMYLCASSLDSLYGYTFGSGTRLTVV.